Following are 19 T cell receptor beta chains from one sample sequenced in a study of blood T cell repertoires in COVID-19. Sequencing used immunoSEQ multiplex PCR; TCRdb keeps in-frame clones, though not all of them. The repertoire includes about 130,000 clones, approximately 80% of them detected once, and more than 9.5% sits in the top ten. The sample was peripheral blood. Source of these receptors: a middle-aged man with active or convalescent COVID-19.

This clone was detected only a few times. This chain uses TRBV7-9 with TRBJ1-6; D is possibly TRBD1 (5 bases). The CDR3 sequence is 14 residues long. Germline CDR1 reads SEHNR; CDR2 reads FQNEAQ (reference sequence). V was trimmed by 2 bases and J by 7 bases, leaving 9 bases between them. CDR3 amino acids: CASSLRGENSPLHF. As DNA, the CDR3 is TGTGCCAGCAGCTTAAGGGGCGAGAATTCACCCCTCCACTTT.

The chain is built from TRBV30 and TRBJ2-5; TRBD2 agrees at 8 bases. The CDR3 has 14 amino acids. CDR1 is GTSNPN, CDR2 SVGIG, per germline (reference sequence). V lost 1 base and J lost 8; bases outside the gene matches: 9. The CDR3 nucleotides read TGTGCCTGGAGTGCTAGCGGGCGGGGAGCTACCCAGTACTTC. It encodes CAWSASGRGATQYF.

J is TRBJ2-7 and V is TRBV2; the D gene is possibly TRBD1 (6 bases). Trimming pared 4 bases from V and 2 bases from J, leaving 12 bases between. In germline, CDR1 is SNHLY, CDR2 FYNNEI. This CDR3 region has 14 residues. In DNA, the CDR3 is TGTGCCAGCAGTGCGACAGGTCCGGCCTACGAGCAGTACTTC. This codes for CASSATGPAYEQYF.

There are a few counts of this clone. The V gene is TRBV7-9, the J gene TRBJ2-3; D may be TRBD1 (8 bases). Germline values: CDR1 SEHNR, CDR2 FQNEAQ (reference sequence). The CDR3 is 16 residues long. V was shortened by 5 bases and J by 4 bases, with 19 bases between the two germline ends. The CDR3 coding sequence is TGTGCCAGCAGCAGAATCCGACAGGGGAGGGCAGATACGCAGTATTTT. Translating gives CASSRIRQGRADTQYF.

V gene TRBV7-2 combines with J gene TRBJ2-5, with TRBD2 identical over 10 bases. The ends lost 5 bases at V and 2 bases at J; junction bases unmatched: 2. This CDR3 comprises 14 residues. Germline V gives CDR1 SGHTA, CDR2 FQGNSA. CDR3 DNA: TGTGCCAGCAGCACAGCGGGGGGGCAAGAGACCCAGTACTTC. The encoded protein is CASSTAGGQETQYF.

The J gene is TRBJ1-2, the V gene TRBV19, with D tentatively TRBD1 (5 bases). Trimming cost V 6 bases and J 0 bases, with 8 bases left between them. The CDR3 has 13 amino acids. The V gene's germline CDR1 is LNHDA and CDR2 SQIVND (reference sequence). The CDR3 DNA follows: TGTGCCAGTAGAGACAGAACTAACTATGGCTACACCTTC. Its translation is CASRDRTNYGYTF.

This rearrangement joins TRBV7-2 to TRBJ1-1; D unclear. The CDR3 runs 14 residues. V was pared by 3 bases and J by 0 bases, with 8 bases between. In germline, CDR1 is SGHTA, CDR2 FQGNSA. This chain's CDR3 is CASSFAQMNTEAFF. CDR3 DNA: TGTGCCAGCAGCTTCGCACAGATGAACACTGAAGCTTTCTTT.

The chain links TRBV10-1 to TRBJ2-2; no clear D gene. Germline CDR1 is WNHNN and CDR2 is SYGVQD (reference sequence). The V and J ends lost 6 bases and 3 bases respectively, with 2 bases between them. The CDR3 has 11 amino acids. The CDR3, as DNA: TGCGCCAGCAGCGACACCGGGGAGCTGTTTTTT. Amino acids: CASSDTGELFF.

This clone has more than one count but fewer than ten. The rearrangement links TRBV18 to TRBJ2-7; TRBD1 agrees at 11 bases. The trim removed 2 bases at V and 4 bases at J, leaving 1 base unmatched. The CDR3 sequence is 14 residues long. Germline assignment: CDR1 KGHSH and CDR2 LQKENI. This CDR3 is CASSPGTGGYEQYF. CDR3 nucleotides: TGTGCCAGCTCACCAGGGACAGGGGGGTACGAGCAGTACTTC.

The chain links TRBV1 to TRBJ2-1; the tabulated D call, TRBD2, remains unverified against the DNA. TRBV1 is recorded as a pseudogene. CDR3 length: 20 residues. CDR3 nucleotide sequence: TGCACCAGCAGCCCACCTCTTCTCCCCGGGACTAGGGGCTCCTACAATGAGCAGTTCTTC. Translating it yields CTSSPPLLPGTRGSYNEQFF.

This rearrangement joins TRBV27 to TRBJ2-5; D gene unclear. V lost 2 bases, J lost 3 bases, and 4 bases lay in between. CDR3 length: 12 amino acids. Germline values: CDR1 MNHEY, CDR2 SMNVEV (reference sequence). The CDR3 is CASSLDKETQYF. The CDR3 DNA sequence: TGTGCCAGCAGTTTAGACAAAGAGACCCAGTACTTC.

The chain joins TRBV18 to TRBJ2-3; TRBD2 is a possible D gene (5 bases). CDR3 length: 14 amino acids. Germline CDR1 reads KGHSH; CDR2 reads LQKENI. Trimming cost V 0 bases and J 4 bases, with 8 bases left between them. The chain's CDR3 is CASSPPSAADTQYF. CDR3 in DNA: TGTGCCAGCTCACCACCTTCAGCGGCAGATACGCAGTATTTT.

This clone was counted a single time. This chain joins TRBV5-6 and TRBJ1-5, with TRBD1 matching 8 bases. CDR3 length: 16 amino acids. The V gene's germline CDR1 is SGHDT and CDR2 YYEEEE. V trimming: 5 bases; J trimming: 4 bases; junction bases outside the gene matches: 11. The DNA of the CDR3 is TGTGCCAGCAGTTGGGGAGGACAGGGCTTGAATCAGCCCCAGCATTTT. This codes for CASSWGGQGLNQPQHF.

The chain has TRBV18 and TRBJ2-5, with a weak D call TRBD2 (5 bases). There are 13 residues in the CDR3. Trimming stripped 0 bases from V and 6 bases from J, with 8 bases between. CDR1 is KGHSH and CDR2 is LQKENI in the germline V gene. The CDR3 DNA reads TGTGCCAGCTCACCACCTAGCGACAAGACCCAGTACTTC. It translates to CASSPPSDKTQYF.

This rearrangement joins TRBV19 to TRBJ1-2; 12 bases are shared with TRBD1. Germline V gene lookup returns CDR1 LNHDA and CDR2 SQIVND (reference sequence). Germline trimming cut 8 bases from V and 7 bases from J; bases unmatched to any gene: 17. The CDR3 is 17 residues long. CDR3 nucleotides: TGTGCCAGTTCTCCCGGGACAGGGGGCGAAGAGGCCCGTGGCTACACCTTC. Its protein product is CASSPGTGGEEARGYTF.

V and J are TRBV19 and TRBJ2-5; tentative D call: TRBD1 (6 bases). Trimming removed 1 base at V and 1 base at J, with 19 bases between. The germline V gene has CDR1 LNHDA and CDR2 SQIVND (reference sequence). This CDR3 is 18 amino acids long. Here the CDR3 DNA reads TGTGCCAGTAGTATAGGCCTAAGGGTCGACAGGAGCCAAGAGACCCAGTACTTC. This encodes CASSIGLRVDRSQETQYF.

The J gene is TRBJ1-6, the V gene TRBV2, with D uncertain. Germline lookup yields CDR1 SNHLY and CDR2 FYNNEI. The CDR3 covers 15 residues. V lost 9 bases, J lost 10 bases, and 22 bases lay in between. CDR3 residues: CARRVAGAGGSPLHF. In DNA form, the CDR3 reads TGTGCCAGGAGGGTGGCCGGAGCAGGTGGATCACCCCTCCACTTT.

The gene calls are TRBV9 and TRBJ2-3; TRBD2 aligns across 8 bases. V lost 7 bases, J lost 2 bases, and 6 bases stayed unmatched. CDR1 is SGDLS, CDR2 YYNGEE, per germline. The CDR3 totals 14 residues. The CDR3 sequence: CASDRGGLTDTQYF. CDR3 nucleotides: TGTGCCAGCGATCGCGGGGGGCTCACAGATACGCAGTATTTT.

The chain is built from TRBV21-1 and TRBJ1-6; the table's D gene call, TRBD1, was not cross checked with the DNA. TRBV21-1 is a pseudogene segment. This CDR3 has 13 amino acids. The CDR3 is CASSEGQAQPLHF. The CDR3, as DNA: TGTGCCAGCAGCGAAGGACAGGCGCAGCCCCTCCACTTT.